The 14 T cell receptor beta chains below come from one sample, sequenced in a study of blood T cell repertoires in COVID-19. Only in-frame clones appear in the TCRdb table, and some are missing; sequencing was by immunoSEQ multiplex PCR. The data show around 290,000 clones, about 89% seen once. Source material: peripheral blood. These receptors all come from a woman between 45 and 65 years old who had recovered from COVID-19.

In its sample, this clone was seen a few times. The chain combines TRBV5-8 with TRBJ1-5; no clear D gene. Trimming pared 2 bases from V and 6 bases from J, leaving 9 bases between. Germline V gives CDR1 SGHTS, CDR2 YDEGEE. This CDR3 has 13 residues. CDR3 sequence: CASSFRNGQPQHF. The CDR3 DNA is TGTGCCAGCAGCTTCCGTAACGGTCAGCCCCAGCATTTT.

The rearrangement uses TRBV6-1 and TRBJ1-2; 11 positions agree with TRBD1. This CDR3 has 13 residues. The V gene end was trimmed by 8 bases and the J gene end by 8 bases; junction bases not matched to a gene: 7. In germline, CDR1 is MNHNS, CDR2 SASEGT. The CDR3 region is CASDSGQGAGYTF. CDR3 DNA: TGTGCCAGCGACTCCGGACAGGGGGCAGGCTACACCTTC.

The chain has TRBV3-1 (or the pseudogene TRBV3-2) and TRBJ1-4; D uncertain. The V gene lost 0 bases and the J gene lost 10 bases, with 12 bases spanning the gap. The CDR3 runs 14 residues. CDR1 and CDR2 (germline): LGHDT, YNNKEL (reference sequence). CDR3 loop: CASSQDLGPGKLFF. DNA of the CDR3: TGTGCCAGCAGCCAAGATCTAGGCCCGGGAAAACTGTTTTTT.

The rearrangement uses TRBV5-1 and TRBJ2-3, with 15 bases matching TRBD2. Germline CDR1 is SGHRS and CDR2 is YFSETQ. V dropped 4 bases and J dropped 2; count of bases not matched to a gene: 5. The CDR3 length is 17 residues. CDR3 sequence: CASSPGTSGGFTDTQYF. The DNA for the CDR3 is TGCGCCAGCAGCCCCGGGACTAGCGGGGGGTTCACAGATACGCAGTATTTT.

V usage is TRBV5-8 and J usage is TRBJ1-2; the D is unclear. The V gene's germline CDR1 is SGHTS and CDR2 YDEGEE. The CDR3 extends over 13 amino acids. Deletions cut 2 bases from V and 1 base from J, with 6 bases between. The CDR3 loop reads CASSFASNYGYTF. As DNA, the CDR3 is TGTGCCAGCAGCTTCGCCAGTAACTATGGCTACACCTTC.

This clone was counted at least ten times. This chain uses TRBV28 with TRBJ1-1; 8 positions match TRBD1. The CDR3 totals 12 residues. The junction had 7 bases not matched to a gene; V was cut back by 6 bases and J by 10 bases. Germline V CDR1 and CDR2: MDHEN, SYDVKM. This CDR3 reads CASRSGQGAAFF. The CDR3 DNA follows: TGTGCCAGCAGATCAGGGCAGGGGGCAGCTTTCTTT. Together with reference TRBV28 and TRBJ1-1, the CDR3 gives the full variable domain: DVKVTQSSRYLVKRTGEKVFLECVQDMDHENMFWYRQDPGLGLRLIYFSYDVKMKEKGDIPEGYSVSREKKERFSLILESASTNQTSMYLCASRSGQGAAFFGQGTRLTVV.

The V call is TRBV7-9, the J call TRBJ1-2; no definite D call. Germline V lookup: CDR1 SEHNR, CDR2 FQNEAQ (reference sequence). With 3 bases removed from V and 1 base from J, the gap between germline ends came to 12 bases. The CDR3 consists of 15 residues. Written as DNA, the CDR3 is TGTGCCAGCAGCTTTGAGGTGGCGGGTAACTATGGCTACACCTTC. Its translation: CASSFEVAGNYGYTF.

This clone has only one observation. The rearrangement links TRBV11-2 to TRBJ2-5, with 8 bases that match TRBD2. The CDR3 runs to 16 residues. Germline-derived CDR1 and CDR2 are SGHAT and FQNNGV. V lost 3 bases and J lost 1; bases outside the gene matches: 7. CDR3 in DNA: TGTGCCAGCAGCTTCCATCGCGGGGGGTTCCAAGAGACCCAGTACTTC. This encodes CASSFHRGGFQETQYF.

The CDR3 is CASRVGQGWTEAFF. The CDR3 DNA sequence: TGTGCCAGCAGGGTGGGACAGGGCTGGACTGAAGCTTTCTTT. The gene calls are TRBV28 and TRBJ1-1; 9 nucleotides line up with TRBD1. From germline, CDR1 is MDHEN and CDR2 SYDVKM. This CDR3 is built from 14 residues. V trimming: 6 bases; J trimming: 5 bases; junction bases outside the gene matches: 7.

The genes are TRBV5-1 and TRBJ2-7, with D possibly matching TRBD2 (6 bases). The CDR3 is 18 residues long. V gave up 4 bases and J gave up 4 bases, with 27 bases separating them. Germline assignment: CDR1 SGHRS and CDR2 YFSETQ. This chain's CDR3 is CASSRGGDSGRYTYEQYF. In DNA, the CDR3 is TGCGCCAGCAGCCGTGGTGGAGATAGCGGCCGCTATACTTACGAGCAGTACTTC.

The chain couples TRBV18 to TRBJ2-3, with D perhaps matching TRBD1 (6 bases). This CDR3 spans 15 amino acids. Germline lookup yields CDR1 KGHSH and CDR2 LQKENI. The V gene lost 5 bases and the J gene lost 2 bases, with 14 bases spanning the gap. In DNA form, the CDR3 reads TGTGCCAGCTCAGCCCAACAGGGAACCACAGATACGCAGTATTTT. Protein product: CASSAQQGTTDTQYF. Full variable domain (rest looked up from reference TRBV18 and TRBJ2-3): NAGVMQNPRHLVRRRGQEARLRCSPMKGHSHVYWYRQLPEEGLKFMVYLQKENIIDESGMPKERFSAEFPKEGPSILRIQQVVRGDSAAYFCASSAQQGTTDTQYFGPGTRLTVL.

CDR3 loop: CASSVARDRGVYTF. CDR3 in DNA: TGTGCCAGCAGCGTAGCCCGGGACAGGGGGGTCTACACCTTC. V gene TRBV9 combines with J gene TRBJ1-2; 11 nucleotides line up with TRBD1. The CDR3 totals 14 residues. The trim removed 0 bases at V and 10 bases at J, leaving 5 bases unmatched. The germline V gene has CDR1 SGDLS and CDR2 YYNGEE.

This rearrangement joins TRBV18 to TRBJ2-5, with D hard to call. Germline V gives CDR1 KGHSH, CDR2 LQKENI. The CDR3 sequence is 14 residues long. The germline V and J ends were trimmed by 1 base and 4 bases, with 10 bases remaining between them. CDR3 loop: CASSPLAAPETQYF. CDR3 bases: TGTGCCAGCTCACCACTGGCCGCACCAGAGACCCAGTACTTC.

This clone was counted once. The V gene is TRBV19, the J gene TRBJ2-2, with D perhaps matching TRBD1 (6 bases). This CDR3 comprises 15 residues. V lost 7 bases, J lost 4 bases, and 16 bases lay in between. Germline V CDR1 and CDR2: LNHDA, SQIVND (reference sequence). The CDR3 DNA sequence: TGTGCCAGTAACCCCGGCTGGACAGTCACCGGGGAGCTGTTTTTT. Translating gives CASNPGWTVTGELFF.